Only one count was recorded for the clone carrying this T cell receptor beta chain. Its antigen is not identified. TCRdb re-called the 5' RACE reads through MiXCR, storing one row per CDR3 protein. Among around 490,000 distinct CDR3 sequences, about 5.2% were seen once, and the ten largest hold 3% to 4%. This sample is part of a study of CD8 T cells in ankylosing spondylitis. Whole-study results and caveats: Ankylosing spondylitis blood seemed to carry a telltale TCR beta motif made of under ten highly homologous variants. Disease-associated clones were reportedly significantly overrepresented in matched ankylosing spondylitis synovial fluid.

CDR1 and CDR2 from the germline V gene are SEHNR and FQNEAQ (reference sequence). V dropped 10 bases and J dropped 3; count of bases not matched to a gene: 8. The CDR3 contains 15 residues. The chain carries TRBV7-9 and TRBJ2-7, with 14 bases aligning to TRBD2. The sequence was obtained from a male donor with ankylosing spondylitis. The material sequenced was blood, either unsorted or a sorted T cell fraction (not recorded which). The CDR3 spells CAMGPGTSGSYEQYF. CDR3 nucleotide sequence: TGTGCCATGGGCCCAGGGACTAGCGGGAGCTACGAGCAGTACTTC. Supplemented by reference TRBV7-9 and TRBJ2-7, the full variable domain reads DTGVSQNPRHKITKRGQNVTFRCDPISEHNRLYWYRQTLGQGPEFLTYFQNEAQLEKSRLLSDRFSAERPKGSFSTLEIQRTEQGDSAMYLCAMGPGTSGSYEQYFGPGTRLTVT.